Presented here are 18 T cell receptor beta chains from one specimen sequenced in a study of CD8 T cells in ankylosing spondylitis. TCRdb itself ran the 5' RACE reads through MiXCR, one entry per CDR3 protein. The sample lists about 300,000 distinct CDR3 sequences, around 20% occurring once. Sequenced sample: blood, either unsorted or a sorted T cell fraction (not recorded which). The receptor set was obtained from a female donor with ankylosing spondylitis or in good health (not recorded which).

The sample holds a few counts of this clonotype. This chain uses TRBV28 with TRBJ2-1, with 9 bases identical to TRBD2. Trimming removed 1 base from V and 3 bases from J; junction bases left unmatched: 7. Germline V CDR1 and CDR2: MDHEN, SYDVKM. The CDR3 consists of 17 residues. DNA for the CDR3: TGTGCCAGCAGTTTATCTCGAGGACTAGCGAGCTACAATGAGCAGTTCTTC. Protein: CASSLSRGLASYNEQFF.

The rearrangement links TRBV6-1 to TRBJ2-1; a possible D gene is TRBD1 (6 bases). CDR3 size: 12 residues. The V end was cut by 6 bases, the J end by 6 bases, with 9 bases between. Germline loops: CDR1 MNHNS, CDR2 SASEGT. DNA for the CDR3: TGTGCCAGCAGCAGGGGTTTCAATGAGCAGTTCTTC. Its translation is CASSRGFNEQFF.

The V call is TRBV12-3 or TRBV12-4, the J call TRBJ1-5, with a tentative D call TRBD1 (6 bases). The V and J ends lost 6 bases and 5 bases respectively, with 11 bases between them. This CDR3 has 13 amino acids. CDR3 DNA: TGTGCCAGCAGCGACAGGTGGGATCAGCCCCAGCATTTT. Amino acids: CASSDRWDQPQHF.

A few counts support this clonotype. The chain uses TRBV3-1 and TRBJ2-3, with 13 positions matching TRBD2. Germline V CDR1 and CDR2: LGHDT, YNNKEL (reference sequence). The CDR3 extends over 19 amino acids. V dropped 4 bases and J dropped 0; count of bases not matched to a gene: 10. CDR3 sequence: CASSLRLAGGPTSTDTQYF. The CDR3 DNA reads TGTGCCAGCAGCCTTCGACTAGCGGGAGGCCCCACTAGCACAGATACGCAGTATTTT.

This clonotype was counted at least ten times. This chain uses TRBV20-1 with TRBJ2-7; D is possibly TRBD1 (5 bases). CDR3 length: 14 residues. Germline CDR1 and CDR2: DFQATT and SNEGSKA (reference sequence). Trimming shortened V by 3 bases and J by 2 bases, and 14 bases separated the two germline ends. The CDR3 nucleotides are TGCAGTGCTAGTCGTGGGGCCCAGACCTACGAGCAGTACTTC. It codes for CSASRGAQTYEQYF.

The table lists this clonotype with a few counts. The DNA for the CDR3 is TGTGCCAGCAGCTTAATAGGAAGGGGTGAGCAGTACTTC. Translated, it gives CASSLIGRGEQYF. The chain couples TRBV7-9 to TRBJ2-7, with TRBD1 as a possible D gene (5 bases). With 2 bases removed from V and 7 bases from J, the gap between germline ends came to 12 bases. CDR1 and CDR2 from the germline V gene are SEHNR and FQNEAQ (reference sequence). This CDR3 has 13 amino acids.

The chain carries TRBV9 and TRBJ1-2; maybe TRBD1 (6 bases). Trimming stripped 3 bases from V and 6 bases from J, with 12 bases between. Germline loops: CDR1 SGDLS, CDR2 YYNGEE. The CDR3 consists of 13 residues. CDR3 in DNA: TGTGCCAGCAGCGCAGTACCAGGGGATGGCTACACCTTC. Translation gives CASSAVPGDGYTF.

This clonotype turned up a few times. The DNA of the CDR3 is TGTGCCAGCAGCCCTAATGGGTTTGCAACTAATGAAAAACTGTTTTTT. This codes for CASSPNGFATNEKLFF. This rearrangement joins TRBV6-1 to TRBJ1-4; no definite D call. The CDR3 extends over 16 amino acids. The V gene lost 6 bases and the J gene lost 0 bases, with 14 bases spanning the gap. Germline loops: CDR1 MNHNS, CDR2 SASEGT.

Here the CDR3 DNA reads TGTGCCAGCAGCCCGCATAGGGTAGGAGAGTCACCCCTCCACTTT. Amino acid sequence: CASSPHRVGESPLHF. The chain uses TRBV7-9 and TRBJ1-6; no definite D call. The CDR3 length is 15 residues. V lost 5 bases and J lost 10, with 18 bases in between. Looked up from germline, CDR1 is SEHNR and CDR2 is FQNEAQ (reference sequence).

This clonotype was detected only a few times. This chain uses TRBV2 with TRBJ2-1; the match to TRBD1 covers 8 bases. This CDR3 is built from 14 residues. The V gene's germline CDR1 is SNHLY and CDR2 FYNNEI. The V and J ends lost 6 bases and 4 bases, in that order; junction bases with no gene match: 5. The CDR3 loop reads CASREQGGYNEQFF. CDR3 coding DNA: TGTGCCAGCAGGGAACAGGGGGGATACAATGAGCAGTTCTTC.

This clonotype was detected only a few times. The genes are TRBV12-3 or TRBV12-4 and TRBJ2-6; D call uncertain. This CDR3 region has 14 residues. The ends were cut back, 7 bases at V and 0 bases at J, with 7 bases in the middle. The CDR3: CASIESSGANVLTF. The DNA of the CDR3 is TGTGCCAGCATAGAAAGCTCTGGGGCCAACGTCCTGACTTTC.

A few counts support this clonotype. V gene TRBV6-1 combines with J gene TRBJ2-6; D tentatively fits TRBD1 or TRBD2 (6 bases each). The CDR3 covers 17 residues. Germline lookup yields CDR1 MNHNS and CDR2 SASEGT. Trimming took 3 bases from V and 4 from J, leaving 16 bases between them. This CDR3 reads CASSDRPGGTGANVLTF. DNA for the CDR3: TGTGCCAGCAGTGACCGCCCCGGGGGCACAGGGGCCAACGTCCTGACTTTC.

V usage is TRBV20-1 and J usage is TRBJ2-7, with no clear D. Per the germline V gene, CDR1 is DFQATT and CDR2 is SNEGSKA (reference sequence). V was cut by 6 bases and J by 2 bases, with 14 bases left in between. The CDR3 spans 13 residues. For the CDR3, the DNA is TGCAGTGCCCATGGGCGGATTGCCTACGAGCAGTACTTC. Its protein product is CSAHGRIAYEQYF.

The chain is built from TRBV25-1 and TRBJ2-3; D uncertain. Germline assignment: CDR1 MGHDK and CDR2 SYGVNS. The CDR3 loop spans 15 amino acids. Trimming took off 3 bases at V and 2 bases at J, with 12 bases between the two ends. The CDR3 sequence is CASSEFGALTDTQYF. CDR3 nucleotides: TGTGCCAGCAGTGAGTTCGGAGCACTCACAGATACGCAGTATTTT.

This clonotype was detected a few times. The CDR3 DNA follows: TGTGCCAGCAGTGGCGCCGGCAGGGTGATGGATGGCTACACCTTC. This sequence encodes CASSGAGRVMDGYTF. The chain has TRBV2 and TRBJ1-2; tentative D call: TRBD1 (5 bases). The V and J ends lost 4 bases and 6 bases respectively, with 18 bases between them. From germline, CDR1 is SNHLY and CDR2 FYNNEI. The CDR3 extends over 15 amino acids.

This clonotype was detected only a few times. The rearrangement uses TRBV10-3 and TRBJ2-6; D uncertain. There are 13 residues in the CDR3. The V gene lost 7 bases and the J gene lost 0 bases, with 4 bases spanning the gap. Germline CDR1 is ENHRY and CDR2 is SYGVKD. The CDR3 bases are TGTGCCATCACCCCCTCTGGGGCCAACGTCCTGACTTTC. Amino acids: CAITPSGANVLTF.

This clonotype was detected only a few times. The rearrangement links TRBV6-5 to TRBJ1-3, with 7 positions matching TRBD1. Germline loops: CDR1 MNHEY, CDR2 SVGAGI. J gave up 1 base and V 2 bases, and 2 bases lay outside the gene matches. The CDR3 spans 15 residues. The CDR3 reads CASSYDRASGNTIYF. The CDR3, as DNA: TGTGCCAGCAGTTACGACAGGGCATCTGGAAACACCATATATTTT.

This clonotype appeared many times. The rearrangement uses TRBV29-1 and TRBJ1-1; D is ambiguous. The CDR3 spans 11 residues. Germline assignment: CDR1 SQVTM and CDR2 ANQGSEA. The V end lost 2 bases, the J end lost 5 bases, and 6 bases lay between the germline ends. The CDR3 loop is CSVESPTEAFF. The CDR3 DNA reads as TGCAGCGTTGAAAGCCCAACTGAAGCTTTCTTT.